This T cell receptor beta chain was identified in a study of CD8 T cells in ankylosing spondylitis. Preparation of TCR beta libraries was done by quantitative 5'-RACE with molecular barcodes. Via MiXCR, TCRdb re-called the 5' RACE reads, giving one row per CDR3 protein. The data contain 200,000 to 300,000 distinct CDR3 sequences, 20% to 30% of them singletons. Study findings and constraints: Significantly higher representation of disease-linked clones was reported for matched ankylosing spondylitis synovial fluid. Disease-linked clones bore a CD8+ phenotype and were relatively rare in peripheral blood. A motif of eight highly homologous TCR beta variants was seen as apparently characteristic of ankylosing spondylitis blood.

On this clonotype: Its target is unknown.

CDR1 ENHRY and CDR2 SYGVKD come from the germline V gene. Trimming removed 4 bases from V and 4 bases from J, with 14 bases in between. The CDR3 runs 14 residues. The chain combines TRBV10-3 with TRBJ2-7, with a weak D call TRBD2 (5 bases). Sequencing was done on a sample of blood, either unsorted or a sorted T cell fraction (not recorded which). This TCR was recovered from a male donor with ankylosing spondylitis or in good health (not recorded which). The CDR3 nucleotides read TGTGCCATCAGTGCACGGGATCCGCCATACGAGCAGTACTTC. Translating it yields CAISARDPPYEQYF.